This T cell receptor beta chain is drawn from a study of blood T cell repertoires in COVID-19. Study context: Sample material is recorded as cDNA or gDNA derived from T cells, B-cell-depleted T cells, or PBMCs.

Trimming took 4 bases from V and 3 from J, leaving 8 bases between them. The CDR3 contains 13 residues. Per the germline V gene, CDR1 is SGHRS and CDR2 is YFSETQ. Under the authors' procedure: Nucleated cell number was recorded as an estimate derived from reference gene primer amplification. Assay used: immunoSEQ multiplex PCR; TCRdb lists only in-frame clones, some missing. V and J calls and clone size are as listed in that table; D and trimming were resolved from the DNA. The table lists about 210,000 clones, 65% to 90% of them singletons. The sequence derives from a woman between 45 and 65 years old with acute COVID-19. Sequencing used PBMCs or T cells enriched from blood (not recorded which). This chain links TRBV5-1 with TRBJ2-1, with D uncertain. The CDR3 nucleotides are TGCGCCAGCAGCCCAAACATCTACAATGAGCAGTTCTTC. Translated, it gives CASSPNIYNEQFF. The complete variable domain, with remaining parts taken from reference TRBV5-1 and TRBJ2-1, reads KAGVTQTPRYLIKTRGQQVTLSCSPISGHRSVSWYQQTPGQGLQFLFEYFSETQRNKGNFPGRFSGRQFSNSRSEMNVSTLELGDSALYLCASSPNIYNEQFFGPGTRLTVL.